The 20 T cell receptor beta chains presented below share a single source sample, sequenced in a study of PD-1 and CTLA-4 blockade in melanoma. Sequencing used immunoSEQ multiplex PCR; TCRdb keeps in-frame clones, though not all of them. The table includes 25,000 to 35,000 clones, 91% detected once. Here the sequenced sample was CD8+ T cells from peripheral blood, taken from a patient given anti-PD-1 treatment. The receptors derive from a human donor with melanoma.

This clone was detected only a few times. The CDR3 region is CSASTGTPSSYEQYF. For the CDR3, the DNA is TGCAGTGCTAGTACCGGGACACCGAGCTCCTACGAGCAGTACTTC. The V call is TRBV20-1, the J call TRBJ2-7; possible D gene TRBD1, 6 bases. The CDR3 is made up of 15 amino acids. Germline CDR1 is DFQATT and CDR2 is SNEGSKA (reference sequence). V was shortened by 3 bases and J by 0 bases, with 15 bases between the two germline ends.

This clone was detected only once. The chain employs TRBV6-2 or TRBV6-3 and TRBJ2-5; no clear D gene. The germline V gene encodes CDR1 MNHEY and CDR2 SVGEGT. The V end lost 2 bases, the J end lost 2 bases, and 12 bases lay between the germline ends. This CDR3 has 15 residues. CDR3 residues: CASSYARALQETQYF. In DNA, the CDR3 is TGTGCCAGCAGTTACGCTAGGGCCCTACAAGAGACCCAGTACTTC.

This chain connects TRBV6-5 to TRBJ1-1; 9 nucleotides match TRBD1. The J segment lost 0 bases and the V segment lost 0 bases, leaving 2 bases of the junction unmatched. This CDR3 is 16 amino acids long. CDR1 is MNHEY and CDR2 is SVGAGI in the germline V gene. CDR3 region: CASSYSGTGLNTEAFF. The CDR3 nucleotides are TGTGCCAGCAGTTACTCTGGGACAGGGCTGAACACTGAAGCTTTCTTT.

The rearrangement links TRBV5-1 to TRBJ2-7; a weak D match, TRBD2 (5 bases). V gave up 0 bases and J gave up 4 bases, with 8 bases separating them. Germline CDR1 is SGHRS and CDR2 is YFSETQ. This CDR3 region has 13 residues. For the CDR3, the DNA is TGCGCCAGCAGCTTGGCAAGAGGGTACGAGCAGTACTTC. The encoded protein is CASSLARGYEQYF.

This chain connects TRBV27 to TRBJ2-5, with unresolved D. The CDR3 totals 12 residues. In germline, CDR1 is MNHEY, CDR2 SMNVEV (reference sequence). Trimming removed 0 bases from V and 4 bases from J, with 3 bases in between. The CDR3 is CASSLSGETQYF. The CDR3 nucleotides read TGTGCCAGCAGTTTATCAGGAGAGACCCAGTACTTC.

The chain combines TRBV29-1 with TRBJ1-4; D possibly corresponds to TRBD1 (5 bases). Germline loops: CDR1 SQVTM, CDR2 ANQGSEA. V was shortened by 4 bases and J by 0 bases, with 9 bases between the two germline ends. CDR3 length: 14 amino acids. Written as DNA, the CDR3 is TGCAGCGTTGCGGACACACCAACTAATGAAAAACTGTTTTTT. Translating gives CSVADTPTNEKLFF.

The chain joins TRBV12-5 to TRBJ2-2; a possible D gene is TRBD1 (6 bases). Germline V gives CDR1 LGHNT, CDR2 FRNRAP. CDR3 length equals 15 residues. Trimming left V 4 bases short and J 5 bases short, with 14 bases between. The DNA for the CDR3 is TGTGCTAGTGGTTCCTCCCCAGGGGAAACCGGGGAGCTGTTTTTT. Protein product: CASGSSPGETGELFF.

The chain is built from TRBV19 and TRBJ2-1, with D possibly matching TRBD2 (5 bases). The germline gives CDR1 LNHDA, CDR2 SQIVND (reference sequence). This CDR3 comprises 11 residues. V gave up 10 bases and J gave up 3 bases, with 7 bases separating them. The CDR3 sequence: CATGGYNEQFF. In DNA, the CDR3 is TGTGCCACCGGAGGCTACAATGAGCAGTTCTTC.

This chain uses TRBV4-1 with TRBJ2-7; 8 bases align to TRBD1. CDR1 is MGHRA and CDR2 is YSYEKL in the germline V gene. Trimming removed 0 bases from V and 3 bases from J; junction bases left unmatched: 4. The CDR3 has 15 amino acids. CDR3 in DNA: TGCGCCAGCAGCCAAGAAGGGACAGGCCACTACGAGCAGTACTTC. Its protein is CASSQEGTGHYEQYF.

The CDR3 here is CASSLVGTSGFYNEQFF. DNA of the CDR3: TGCGCCAGCAGCTTGGTCGGGACTAGCGGGTTCTACAATGAGCAGTTCTTC. The rearrangement joins TRBV5-1 to TRBJ2-1, with 12 bases matching TRBD2. Germline loops: CDR1 SGHRS, CDR2 YFSETQ. V lost 0 bases, J lost 3 bases, and 4 bases stayed unmatched. The CDR3 length is 17 residues.

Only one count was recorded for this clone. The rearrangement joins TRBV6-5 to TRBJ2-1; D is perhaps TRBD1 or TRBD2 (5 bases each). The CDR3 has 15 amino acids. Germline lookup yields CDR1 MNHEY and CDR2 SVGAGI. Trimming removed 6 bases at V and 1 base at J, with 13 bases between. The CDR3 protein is CASRSGTYSYNEQFF. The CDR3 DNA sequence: TGTGCCAGCAGGTCCGGGACCTATTCCTACAATGAGCAGTTCTTC.

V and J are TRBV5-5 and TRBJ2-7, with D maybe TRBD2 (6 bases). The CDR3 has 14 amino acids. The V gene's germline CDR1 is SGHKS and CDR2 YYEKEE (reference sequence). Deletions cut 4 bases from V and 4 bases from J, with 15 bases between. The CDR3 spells CASSPPGLRYEQYF. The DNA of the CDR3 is TGTGCCAGCAGCCCCCCGGGACTCCGTTACGAGCAGTACTTC.

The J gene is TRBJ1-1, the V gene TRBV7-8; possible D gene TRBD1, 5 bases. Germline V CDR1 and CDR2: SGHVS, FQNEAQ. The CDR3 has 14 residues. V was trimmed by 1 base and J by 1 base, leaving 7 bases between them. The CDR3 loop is CASSLGGGNTEAFF. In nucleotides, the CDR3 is TGTGCCAGCAGCTTAGGGGGGGGGAACACTGAAGCTTTCTTT.

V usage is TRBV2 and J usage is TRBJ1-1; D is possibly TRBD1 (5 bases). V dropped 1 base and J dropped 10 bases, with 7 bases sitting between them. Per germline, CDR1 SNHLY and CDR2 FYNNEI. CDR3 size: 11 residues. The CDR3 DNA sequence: TGTGCCAGCAGTGAAGGGGGGGGAGCTTTCTTT. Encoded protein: CASSEGGGAFF.

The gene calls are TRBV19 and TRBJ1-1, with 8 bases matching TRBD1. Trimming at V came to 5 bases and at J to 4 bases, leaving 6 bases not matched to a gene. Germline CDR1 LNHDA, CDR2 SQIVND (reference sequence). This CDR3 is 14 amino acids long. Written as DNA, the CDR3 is TGTGCCAGTAGTCCTGGACAGGGTTTCACTGAAGCTTTCTTT. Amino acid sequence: CASSPGQGFTEAFF.

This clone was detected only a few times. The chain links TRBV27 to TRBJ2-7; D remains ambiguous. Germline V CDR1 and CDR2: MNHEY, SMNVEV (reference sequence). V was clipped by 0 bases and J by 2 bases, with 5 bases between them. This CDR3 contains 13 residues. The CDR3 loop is CASSLSRPYEQYF. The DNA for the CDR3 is TGTGCCAGCAGTTTATCGAGGCCCTACGAGCAGTACTTC.

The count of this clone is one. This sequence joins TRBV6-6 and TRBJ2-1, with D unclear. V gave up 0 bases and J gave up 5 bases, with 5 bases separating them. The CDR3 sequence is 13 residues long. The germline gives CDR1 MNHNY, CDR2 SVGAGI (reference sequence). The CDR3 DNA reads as TGTGCCAGCAGTTACTCTCAAAACAATGAGCAGTTCTTC. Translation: CASSYSQNNEQFF.

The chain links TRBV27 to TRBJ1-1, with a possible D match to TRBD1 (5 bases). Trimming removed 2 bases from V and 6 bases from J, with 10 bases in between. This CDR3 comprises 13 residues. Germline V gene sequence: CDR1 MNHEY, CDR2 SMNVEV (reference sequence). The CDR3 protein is CASSLEGSPEAFF. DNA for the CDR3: TGTGCCAGCAGTTTAGAGGGGTCACCTGAAGCTTTCTTT.

The CDR3 DNA is TGTGCCAGCAGCCTGGGGCGAGGGGTTGATCAGCCCCAGCATTTT. Translation gives CASSLGRGVDQPQHF. The rearrangement joins TRBV13 to TRBJ1-5; maybe TRBD1 (5 bases). Between the trimmed V and J ends, which lost 5 bases and 5 bases, there was a span of 16 bases. Germline values: CDR1 PRHDT, CDR2 FYEKMQ (reference sequence). This CDR3 spans 15 amino acids.

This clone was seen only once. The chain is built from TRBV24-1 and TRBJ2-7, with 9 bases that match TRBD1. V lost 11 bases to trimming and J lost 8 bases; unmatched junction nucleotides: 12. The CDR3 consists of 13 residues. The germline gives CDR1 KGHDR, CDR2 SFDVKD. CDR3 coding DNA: TGTGCCAGGCAGACAGGGGGAAGGGGTCAGCAGTACTTC. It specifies CARQTGGRGQQYF.